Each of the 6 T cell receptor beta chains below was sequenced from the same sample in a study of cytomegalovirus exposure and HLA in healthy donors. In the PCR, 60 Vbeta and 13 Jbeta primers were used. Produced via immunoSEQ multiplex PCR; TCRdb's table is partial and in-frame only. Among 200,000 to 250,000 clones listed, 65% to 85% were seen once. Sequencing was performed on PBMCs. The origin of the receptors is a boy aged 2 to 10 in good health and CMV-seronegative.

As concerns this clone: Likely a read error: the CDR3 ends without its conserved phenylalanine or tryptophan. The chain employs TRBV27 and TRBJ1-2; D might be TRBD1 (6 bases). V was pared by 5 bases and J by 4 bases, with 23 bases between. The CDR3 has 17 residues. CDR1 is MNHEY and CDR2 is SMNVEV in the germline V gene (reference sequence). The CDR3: CASSERGLHTNAYGYTL. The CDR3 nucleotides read TGTGCCAGCAGTGAGCGGGGGCTCCACACCAATGCCTATGGCTACACCCTC.

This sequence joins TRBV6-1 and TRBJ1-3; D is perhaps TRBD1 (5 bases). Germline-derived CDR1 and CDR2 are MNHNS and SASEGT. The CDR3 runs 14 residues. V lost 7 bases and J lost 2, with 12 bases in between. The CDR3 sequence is CASKDPGPGNTIYF. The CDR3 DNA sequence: TGTGCCAGCAAGGACCCAGGGCCTGGAAACACCATATATTTT.

The DNA for the CDR3 is TGTGCCATCCCGGGACAGCGGGCAAGTGAAGCTTTCTTT. Translating it yields CAIPGQRASEAFF. J is TRBJ1-1 and V is TRBV2, with 7 bases that match TRBD1. There are 13 residues in the CDR3. Germline assignment: CDR1 SNHLY and CDR2 FYNNEI. The junction had 12 bases not matched to a gene; V was cut back by 10 bases and J by 7 bases.

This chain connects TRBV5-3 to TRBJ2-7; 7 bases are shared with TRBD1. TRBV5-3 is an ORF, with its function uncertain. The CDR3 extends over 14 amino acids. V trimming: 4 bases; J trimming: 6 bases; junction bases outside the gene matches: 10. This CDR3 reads CARSTPTGRSEQYF. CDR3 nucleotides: TGTGCCAGAAGCACCCCGACAGGGCGTAGCGAGCAGTACTTC.

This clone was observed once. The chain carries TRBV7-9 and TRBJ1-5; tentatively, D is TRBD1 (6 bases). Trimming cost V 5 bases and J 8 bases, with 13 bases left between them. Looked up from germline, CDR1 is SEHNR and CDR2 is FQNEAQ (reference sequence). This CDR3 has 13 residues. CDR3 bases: TGTGCCAGCAGCGGGGGCACGGTCGAGCCCCAGCATTTT. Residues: CASSGGTVEPQHF.

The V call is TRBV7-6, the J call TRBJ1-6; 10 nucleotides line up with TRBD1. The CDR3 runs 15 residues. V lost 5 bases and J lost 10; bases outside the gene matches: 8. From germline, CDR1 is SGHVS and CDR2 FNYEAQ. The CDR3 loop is CASSPGQGDRSPLHF. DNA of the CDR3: TGTGCCAGCAGCCCCGGACAGGGGGATCGATCACCCCTCCACTTT.